The rows below give T cell receptor beta chains drawn from one sample of a study of T-cell memory formation after mild COVID-19. TCRdb re-called the 5' RACE reads with MiXCR, one entry per CDR3 protein. This table holds over 300,000 distinct CDR3 sequences, around 20% found once. The sequencing input was PBMCs or a T cell subset sorted from them (not recorded which). These receptor sequences come from a man aged 18 to 30 who had mild COVID-19 (a few samples of this study predate the infection). Cell type and time point are not known. The CDR3 runs from the conserved cysteine through the conserved F or W. The D gene is left open where the match is weak. Rows give clone size only sometimes, using once, few, many, or a class for an expanded clone.

j_call | d_call | v_call | clone_size | cdr3_length | cdr3_nt | cdr3_aa
TRBJ2-3 | TRBD2 | TRBV29-1 | few | 15 | TGCAGCGTTGAAGATAGGCGGGGGGAGCAAGGTACGCAGTATTTT | CSVEDRRGEQGTQYF
TRBJ1-1 | - | TRBV18 | - | 13 | TGTGCCAGCTCACCGGGCGAGCACACTGAAGCTTTCTTT | CASSPGEHTEAFF
TRBJ1-3 | - | TRBV7-6 | - | 16 | TGTGCCAGCAGCTTAGCGGGGTCACCCACTGGAAACACCATATATTTT | CASSLAGSPTGNTIYF
TRBJ1-5 | - | TRBV7-8 | - | 15 | TGTGCCAGCAGCTTTGAGGGAATCAGCAATCAGCCCCAGCATTTT | CASSFEGISNQPQHF
TRBJ2-5 | - | TRBV27 | - | 16 | TGTGCCAGCAGTTTATCTATGGGGGGCTATGAAGAGACCCAGTACTTC | CASSLSMGGYEETQYF
TRBJ1-2 | - | TRBV7-2 | once | 18 | TGTGCCAGCAGCAAAAGCGCGGTTCCGACAGACGCTAACTATGGCTACACCTTC | CASSKSAVPTDANYGYTF
TRBJ2-4 | - | TRBV5-1 | - | 13 | TGCGCCAGCAGCGATAGGGTTTTGAACATTCAGTACTTC | CASSDRVLNIQYF
TRBJ1-1 | - | TRBV5-1 | many | 15 | TGCGCCAGCAGCATCGGCCCGCGGCCGAACACTGAAGCTTTCTTT | CASSIGPRPNTEAFF
TRBJ2-1 | - | TRBV5-6 | many | 16 | TGTGCCAGCAGCTTGGGAGGGCAGGGCTCCTACAATGAGCAGTTCTTC | CASSLGGQGSYNEQFF
TRBJ2-2 | - | TRBV7-9 | few | 12 | TGTGCCAGCAGCTTCCTTCCCGGGGAGCTGTTTTTT | CASSFLPGELFF
TRBJ1-5 | TRBD1 | TRBV27 | - | 15 | TGTGCCAGCAGCGTTGGGACAGGGGTCAATCAGCCCCAGCATTTT | CASSVGTGVNQPQHF
TRBJ2-5 | - | TRBV7-9 | once | 15 | TGTGCCAGCAGCTTACCCCAGGGGACCCAAGAGACCCAGTACTTC | CASSLPQGTQETQYF
TRBJ2-1 | - | TRBV20-1 | - | 11 | TGCAGTGCTAGTAGGGGTAGTGAGCAGTTCTTC | CSASRGSEQFF
TRBJ1-2 | - | TRBV28 | many | 14 | TGTGCCAGTGAGCCCCAGGCCATTCCCTATGGCTACACCTTC | CASEPQAIPYGYTF
TRBJ2-5 | TRBD1 | TRBV28 | few | 14 | TGTGCCAGCAGTGGACAGGGGGGACAAGAGACCCAGTACTTC | CASSGQGGQETQYF
TRBJ1-1 | - | TRBV4-1 | few | 16 | TGCGCCAGCAGCCGCTCCCCGGGAGGGGTCGGCACTGAAGCTTTCTTT | CASSRSPGGVGTEAFF
TRBJ1-5 | - | TRBV28 | few | 13 | TGTGCCAGCTCGAGGGGCTGGAATCAGCCCCAGCATTTT | CASSRGWNQPQHF
TRBJ1-2 | TRBD1 | TRBV7-2 | - | 15 | TGTGCCAGCAGCTTCCCACAGGGGGCGCGACATGGCTACACCTTC | CASSFPQGARHGYTF
TRBJ1-5 | - | TRBV7-2 | many | 16 | TGTGCCAGCAGCTTAGGTTCCAGGGGCGGTGGTCAGCCCCAGCATTTT | CASSLGSRGGGQPQHF
TRBJ2-3 | - | TRBV2 | - | 14 | TGTGCCAGCAGTGCCCGGGGCAGTGAAGATACGCAGTATTTT | CASSARGSEDTQYF
TRBJ2-2 | - | TRBV15 | - | 14 | TGTGCCACCAGCACCGGAGTATACACCGGGGAGCTGTTTTTT | CATSTGVYTGELFF
TRBJ1-2 | - | TRBV19 | - | 13 | TGTGCCAGTACCCCGGACGGACTATATGGCTACACCTTC | CASTPDGLYGYTF
TRBJ2-7 | - | TRBV12-3/TRBV12-4 | - | 13 | TGTGCCAGCAGACCGGGACACACCTACGAGCAGTACTTC | CASRPGHTYEQYF
TRBJ2-5 | - | TRBV30 | - | 11 | TGTGCCTGGAGTCCCGGACAGCTCCAGTACTTC | CAWSPGQLQYF
TRBJ1-2 | - | TRBV6-2/TRBV6-3 | - | 13 | TGTGCCAGCAGTTACTCGATAATGGTCGGGTGCACCTTC | CASSYSIMVGCTF
TRBJ2-3 | TRBD2 | TRBV9 | - | 14 | TGTGCCAGCAGCCTCCAGGGACTAGAAGATACGCAGTATTTT | CASSLQGLEDTQYF